This T cell receptor (beta chain) was sequenced for a study of blood T cell repertoires in COVID-19. Overall study: Samples of COVID-19 (acute and convalescent) were obtained from the United States, Italy and Spain. Sample material is recorded as cDNA or gDNA derived from T cells, B-cell-depleted T cells, or PBMCs.

The sample holds a few counts of this clone. The CDR3 sequence is 13 residues long. CDR1 SGHKS and CDR2 YYEKEE come from the germline V gene (reference sequence). The ends were cut back, 2 bases at V and 2 bases at J, with 7 bases in the middle. As originally analysed: Estimated nucleated cell counts came from reference gene primer amplification. TCRdb keeps only in-frame clones here, not all; method: immunoSEQ multiplex PCR. D and trimming were read from the DNA, whereas the V and J calls and clone size are those reported in that table. The data show 350,000 to 450,000 clones, 85% seen once. The specimen sequenced was peripheral blood. The genes are TRBV5-5 and TRBJ1-1; weak D call: TRBD1 (5 bases). The TCR was taken from a woman aged 18 to 35 with acute or convalescent COVID-19. Here the CDR3 DNA reads TGTGCCAGCAGCTTTCAGGGAAACACTGAAGCTTTCTTT. Its protein is CASSFQGNTEAFF.